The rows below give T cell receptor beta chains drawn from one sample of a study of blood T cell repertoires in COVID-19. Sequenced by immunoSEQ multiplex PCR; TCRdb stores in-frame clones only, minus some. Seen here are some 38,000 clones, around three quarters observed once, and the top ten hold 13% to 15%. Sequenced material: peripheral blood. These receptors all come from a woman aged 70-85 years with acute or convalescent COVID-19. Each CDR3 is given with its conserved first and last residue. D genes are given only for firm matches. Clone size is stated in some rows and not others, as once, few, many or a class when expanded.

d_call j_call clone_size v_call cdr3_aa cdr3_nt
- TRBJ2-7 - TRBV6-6 CASLGSASEQYF TGTGCCAGCTTAGGGAGCGCAAGCGAGCAGTACTTC
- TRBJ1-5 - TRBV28 CASSRQYSYQPQHF TGTGCCAGCAGTAGACAGTATTCTTATCAGCCCCAGCATTTT
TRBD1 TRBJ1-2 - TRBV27 CASSLLPGQGRGGYTF TGTGCCAGCAGTTTGCTGCCGGGACAGGGGAGGGGTGGCTACACCTTC
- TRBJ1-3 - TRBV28 CASKQAVSGNTIYF TGTGCCAGTAAACAGGCCGTCTCTGGAAACACCATATATTTT
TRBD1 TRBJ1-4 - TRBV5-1 CASSTRTGTREKLFF TGCGCCAGCAGCACCAGGACAGGGACTCGGGAAAAACTGTTTTTT
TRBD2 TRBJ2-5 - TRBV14 CASSQTTSFQETQYF TGTGCCAGCAGCCAGACGACTAGCTTTCAAGAGACCCAGTACTTC
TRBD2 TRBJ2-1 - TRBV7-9 CASSALPRSGSPYNEQFF TGTGCCAGCAGCGCCCTGCCCCGTAGCGGGAGTCCTTACAATGAGCAGTTCTTC
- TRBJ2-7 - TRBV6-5 CASSYSSRTYEQYF TGTGCCAGCAGTTACTCGAGCAGGACCTACGAGCAGTACTTC
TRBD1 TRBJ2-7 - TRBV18 CASSRDSYEQYF TGTGCCAGCTCCCGGGACAGCTACGAGCAGTACTTC
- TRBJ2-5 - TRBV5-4 CASSLEGWSAQYF TGTGCCAGCAGCTTAGAGGGCTGGTCGGCCCAGTACTTC
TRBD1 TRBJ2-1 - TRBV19 CASRDGTGAWNEQFF TGTGCCAGTAGGGACGGGACAGGGGCCTGGAATGAGCAGTTCTTC
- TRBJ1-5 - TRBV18 CASSPVADNRQPQHF TGTGCCAGCTCACCAGTGGCTGACAACAGACAGCCCCAGCATTTT
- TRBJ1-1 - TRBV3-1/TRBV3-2 CASSQDAEGGAFF TGTGCCAGCAGCCAAGACGCAGAGGGTGGAGCTTTCTTT
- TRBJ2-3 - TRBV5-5 CASSLRGGTNTDTQYF TGTGCCAGCAGCCTAAGGGGGGGAACTAACACAGATACGCAGTATTTT
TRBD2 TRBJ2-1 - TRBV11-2 CASSPRLAGSNEQFF TGTGCCAGCAGCCCGCGACTAGCGGGGTCCAATGAGCAGTTCTTC
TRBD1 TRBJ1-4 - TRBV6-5 CASSTGGREKLFF TGTGCCAGCAGCACAGGGGGCAGAGAAAAACTGTTTTTT
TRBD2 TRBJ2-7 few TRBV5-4 CASTQGTSGTYEQYF TGTGCCAGCACCCAGGGGACTAGCGGGACTTACGAGCAGTACTTC
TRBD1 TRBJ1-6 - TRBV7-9 CASSTRTGSGSPLHF TGTGCCAGCAGCACCCGGACAGGGTCTGGTTCACCCCTCCACTTT
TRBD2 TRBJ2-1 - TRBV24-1 CATSGAGAYNEQFF TGTGCCACCAGTGGGGCGGGGGCCTACAATGAGCAGTTCTTC
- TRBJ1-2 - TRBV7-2 CASTRGTYGYTF TGTGCCAGCACCCGGGGGACCTATGGCTACACCTTC
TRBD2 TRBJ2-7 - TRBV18 CASSPGNGLEPYEQYF TGTGCCAGCTCACCAGGTAACGGACTAGAGCCGTACGAGCAGTACTTC
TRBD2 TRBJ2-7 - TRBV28 CASSPGLAGVSVQYF TGTGCCAGCAGCCCAGGACTAGCGGGAGTGTCAGTGCAGTACTTC
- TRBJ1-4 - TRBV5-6 CASSLTGTGEKLFF TGTGCCAGCAGCTTGACCGGGACTGGGGAAAAACTGTTTTTT
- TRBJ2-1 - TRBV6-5 CASSYNRGLRNEQFF TGTGCCAGCAGTTACAACCGGGGTCTCAGGAATGAGCAGTTCTTC
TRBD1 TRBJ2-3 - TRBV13 CASSLTEGQSTDTQYF TGTGCCAGCAGCTTGACCGAGGGACAGAGCACAGATACGCAGTATTTT
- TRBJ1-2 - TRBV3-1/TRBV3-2 CASSETVGSYTF TGTGCCAGCAGCGAGACAGTTGGATCGTACACCTTC
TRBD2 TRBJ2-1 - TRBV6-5 CASRGREGIYEQFF TGTGCCAGCAGGGGCCGGGAGGGCATCTATGAGCAGTTCTTC
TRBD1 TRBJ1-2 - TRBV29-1 CSVDRQGEGNYGYTF TGCAGCGTTGATAGGCAGGGGGAAGGTAACTATGGCTACACCTTC
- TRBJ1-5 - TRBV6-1 CASSDQGVRFQHF TGTGCCAGCAGTGACCAAGGGGTAAGATTCCAGCATTTT
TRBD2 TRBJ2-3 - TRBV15 CATSRDRGGVSTDTQYF TGTGCCACCAGCAGAGATCGGGGGGGAGTTAGCACAGATACGCAGTATTTT
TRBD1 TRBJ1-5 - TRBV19 CASNRDRASHSNQPQHF TGTGCCAGCAACCGGGACAGGGCATCCCATAGCAATCAGCCCCAGCATTTT
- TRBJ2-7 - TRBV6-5 CASSYSSGGAYEQYF TGTGCCAGCAGTTACTCGTCCGGAGGTGCCTACGAGCAGTACTTC
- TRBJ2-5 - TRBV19 CASSIRGNYGGETQYF TGTGCCAGTAGTATCCGGGGGAACTACGGAGGAGAGACCCAGTACTTC
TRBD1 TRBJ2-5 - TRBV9 CASSTETGGLQETQYF TGTGCCAGCAGCACAGAGACAGGGGGGCTCCAAGAGACCCAGTACTTC
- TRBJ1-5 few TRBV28 CASSFYTQPQHF TGTGCCAGCAGTTTTTACACTCAGCCCCAGCATTTT
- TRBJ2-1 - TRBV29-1 CSASVSSYNEQFF TGCAGCGCTAGCGTAAGCTCCTACAATGAGCAGTTCTTC
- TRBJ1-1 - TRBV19 CASSAPYTVNTEAFF TGTGCCAGTAGCGCCCCCTATACGGTGAACACTGAAGCTTTCTTT
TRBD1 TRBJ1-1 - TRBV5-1 CASSATGLWMNTEAFF TGCGCCAGCAGCGCGACAGGGCTTTGGATGAACACTGAAGCTTTCTTT